This TCR beta chain was recorded in a study of graft-versus-host responses after intestinal transplantation. Study details: Following induction with anti-thymocyte globulin, all recipients were given tacrolimus and steroids for three to four years. Notes on the study in general: GvH clones were found in recipient marrow; some appeared first in ileum or blood.

This CDR3 has 16 residues. Trimming took 7 bases from V and 0 from J; bases not matched to a gene: 10. The germline V gene encodes CDR1 SGHNT and CDR2 YENEEA. Assay used: immunoSEQ multiplex PCR; TCRdb lists only in-frame clones, some missing. The sample yields approximately 4,300 clones, roughly 21% seen once. With roughly 200,000 irradiated, violet-dye-labeled stimulator cells, roughly 200,000 CFSE-labeled responder cells were plated. A sort after the reaction isolated proliferating CFSE-low CD3+CD4+ and CD3+CD8+ responders. Here the sequenced sample was alloreactive CD4+ T cells from a mixed lymphocyte reaction culture, taken before transplantation. Subset meaning: CFSE-low proliferating T cells sorted from approximately 6-day pre-transplant mixed lymphocyte reaction (GvH or HvG direction). This chain joins TRBV11-3 and TRBJ1-2, with 8 bases that match TRBD1. This TCR derives from a human patient who was an organ donor for intestinal transplantation. The CDR3 loop reads CASNPSYRGTNYGYTF. CDR3 DNA sequence: TGTGCCAGCAACCCATCCTACAGGGGGACTAACTATGGCTACACCTTC.